A selection of T cell receptor beta chains follows, all from one sample in a study of T cell changes during pregnancy in multiple sclerosis. Generated by immunoSEQ multiplex PCR, the TCRdb table keeps only in-frame clones and is missing some. The sample lists tens of thousands of clones, roughly nine tenths occurring once. Sequencing used CD4+ T cells from peripheral blood mononuclear cells, obtained in the first trimester of pregnancy. The source of these receptors is a female donor with multiple sclerosis, enrolled in a pregnancy study. CDR3s include the opening cysteine and the closing phenylalanine or tryptophan. The order of the fields is clone size, D gene, J gene, V gene, CDR3 protein, CDR3 DNA. A D gene is named only where the DNA matches it firmly. Expanded clones get a size class; other rows say once, few or many, or leave the size out.

-,TRBD1,TRBJ1-5,TRBV19,CASTRTGVSNQPQHF,TGTGCCAGTACCCGAACAGGGGTTAGCAATCAGCCCCAGCATTTT
few,-,TRBJ2-3,TRBV4-3,CASSQDRGGESFTDTQYF,TGCGCCAGCAGCCAAGATAGGGGGGGGGAGAGCTTCACAGATACGCAGTATTTT
-,-,TRBJ2-2,TRBV14,CASSVTSYPVGELFF,TGTGCCAGCAGCGTGACTAGTTACCCGGTGGGGGAGCTGTTTTTT
-,-,TRBJ2-2,TRBV18,CASSPLEAGNTGELFF,TGTGCCAGCTCACCACTGGAAGCGGGGAACACCGGGGAGCTGTTTTTT
-,-,TRBJ2-3,TRBV6-1,CASSAAGDTQYF,TGTGCCAGCAGTGCGGCGGGAGATACGCAGTATTTT
-,-,TRBJ2-5,TRBV27,CASSPRETSLETQYF,TGTGCCAGCAGTCCTAGGGAAACTAGCTTAGAGACCCAGTACTTC
-,TRBD1,TRBJ2-5,TRBV25-1,CATKTGGMETQYF,TGTGCCACCAAGACAGGGGGTATGGAGACCCAGTACTTC
-,TRBD1,TRBJ2-7,TRBV4-1,CASSQAGQGNNEQYF,TGCGCCAGCAGCCAAGCGGGACAGGGAAACAACGAGCAGTACTTC
-,TRBD1,TRBJ1-2,TRBV25-1,CASSRGDSYYGYTF,TGTGCCAGCAGTCGTGGGGACAGCTACTATGGCTACACCTTC
-,-,TRBJ1-2,TRBV6-1,CASSEREGWGYTF,TGTGCCAGCAGTGAACGGGAGGGCTGGGGCTACACCTTC
few,TRBD2,TRBJ2-1,TRBV7-3,CASSLVAGSYNEQFF,TGTGCCAGCAGCTTAGTAGCGGGCTCCTACAATGAGCAGTTCTTC